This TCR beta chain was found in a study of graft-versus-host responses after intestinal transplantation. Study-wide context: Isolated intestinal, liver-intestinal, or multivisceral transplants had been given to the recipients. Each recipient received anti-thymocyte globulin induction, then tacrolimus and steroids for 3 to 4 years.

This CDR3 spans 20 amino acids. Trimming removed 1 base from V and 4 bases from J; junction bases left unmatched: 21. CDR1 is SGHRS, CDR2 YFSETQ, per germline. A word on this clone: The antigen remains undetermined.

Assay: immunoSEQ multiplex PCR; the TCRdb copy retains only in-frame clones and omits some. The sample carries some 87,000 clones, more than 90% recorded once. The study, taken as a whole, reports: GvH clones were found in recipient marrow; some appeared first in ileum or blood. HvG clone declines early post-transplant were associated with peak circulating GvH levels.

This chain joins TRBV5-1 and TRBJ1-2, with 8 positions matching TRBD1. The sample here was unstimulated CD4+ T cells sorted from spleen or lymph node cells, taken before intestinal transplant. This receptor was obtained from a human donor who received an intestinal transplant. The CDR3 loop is CASSLTITGTGIKEGYGYTF. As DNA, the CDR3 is TGCGCCAGCAGCTTGACTATAACCGGGACAGGCATTAAGGAAGGCTATGGCTACACCTTC.